A selection of T cell receptor beta chains follows, all from one sample in a study of blood T cell repertoires in COVID-19. Generated by immunoSEQ multiplex PCR, the TCRdb table keeps only in-frame clones and is missing some. The sample consists of 150,000 to 200,000 clones, roughly nine tenths of them appearing once. Material for sequencing was peripheral blood. The receptors were gathered from a man in his 70s with active or convalescent COVID-19. Both conserved end residues are part of each CDR3. The D gene is left open where the match is weak. Only part of the rows carry a size: once, few, many, or a class if the clone is expanded.

j_call: TRBJ1-3
v_call: TRBV28
clone_size: .
d_call: .
cdr3_aa: CASSFPTGLVGNTIYF
cdr3_nt: TGTGCCAGCAGTTTCCCCACAGGGTTGGTTGGAAACACCATATATTTT

j_call: TRBJ2-1
v_call: TRBV7-2
clone_size: .
d_call: TRBD2
cdr3_aa: CASTGTSGRNEQFF
cdr3_nt: TGTGCCAGCACCGGGACTAGCGGGAGGAATGAGCAGTTCTTC

j_call: TRBJ2-7
v_call: TRBV5-4
clone_size: once
d_call: .
cdr3_aa: CASSSSPDSSSYEQYF
cdr3_nt: TGTGCCAGCAGCTCCAGCCCAGACTCGAGCTCCTACGAGCAGTACTTC

j_call: TRBJ1-2
v_call: TRBV6-5
clone_size: .
d_call: .
cdr3_aa: CASSPGQGAGYTF
cdr3_nt: TGTGCCAGCAGTCCTGGGCAGGGCGCCGGCTACACCTTC

j_call: TRBJ1-3
v_call: TRBV15
clone_size: .
d_call: .
cdr3_aa: CATSSLATPGNTIYF
cdr3_nt: TGTGCCACCAGCAGCTTAGCGACTCCTGGAAACACCATATATTTT

j_call: TRBJ1-5
v_call: TRBV6-2/TRBV6-3
clone_size: once
d_call: .
cdr3_aa: CASSGGHVDPQHF
cdr3_nt: TGTGCCAGCAGTGGGGGACACGTCGATCCCCAGCATTTT

j_call: TRBJ2-3
v_call: TRBV20-1
clone_size: .
d_call: TRBD2
cdr3_aa: CSASSAGATDTQYF
cdr3_nt: TGCAGTGCTAGTAGTGCGGGAGCGACAGATACGCAGTATTTT

j_call: TRBJ2-3
v_call: TRBV5-1
clone_size: .
d_call: .
cdr3_aa: CASSPGWGGTQYF
cdr3_nt: TGCGCCAGCAGCCCCGGTTGGGGCGGTACGCAGTATTTT

j_call: TRBJ1-4
v_call: TRBV28
clone_size: .
d_call: .
cdr3_aa: CASSFATPNGHEKLFF
cdr3_nt: TGTGCCAGCAGTTTTGCCACACCTAATGGGCATGAAAAACTGTTTTTT

j_call: TRBJ1-2
v_call: TRBV30
clone_size: .
d_call: TRBD1
cdr3_aa: CAWSARTGDFYGYTF
cdr3_nt: TGTGCCTGGAGTGCCAGGACAGGGGACTTCTATGGCTACACCTTC

j_call: TRBJ2-7
v_call: TRBV4-1
clone_size: .
d_call: TRBD2
cdr3_aa: CASSQGGLAGTYEQYF
cdr3_nt: TGCGCCAGCAGCCAGGGCGGACTAGCGGGAACCTACGAGCAGTACTTC

j_call: TRBJ1-1
v_call: TRBV30
clone_size: .
d_call: .
cdr3_aa: CASREAGGTEAFF
cdr3_nt: TGTGCCTCACGGGAGGCGGGGGGGACTGAAGCTTTCTTT

j_call: TRBJ2-3
v_call: TRBV28
clone_size: once
d_call: TRBD2
cdr3_aa: CASPPRREASTDTQYF
cdr3_nt: TGTGCCAGCCCTCCCCGGCGGGAGGCTAGCACAGATACGCAGTATTTT

j_call: TRBJ1-1
v_call: TRBV28
clone_size: .
d_call: .
cdr3_aa: CASSPSIKRAEAFF
cdr3_nt: TGTGCCAGCAGTCCCTCAATTAAACGGGCTGAAGCTTTCTTT

j_call: TRBJ2-1
v_call: TRBV28
clone_size: .
d_call: TRBD2
cdr3_aa: CASSSAGGPYNEQFF
cdr3_nt: TGTGCCAGCAGTTCCGCGGGGGGACCCTACAATGAGCAGTTCTTC

j_call: TRBJ2-5
v_call: TRBV19
clone_size: .
d_call: .
cdr3_aa: CASRARNEETQYF
cdr3_nt: TGTGCCAGTAGGGCCCGAAATGAAGAGACCCAGTACTTC